This record covers a single T cell receptor beta chain. The data are from a study of T cell changes during pregnancy in multiple sclerosis. The table came from immunoSEQ multiplex PCR; TCRdb's copy has only in-frame clones and leaves some out. The sample lists about 41,000 clones, roughly nine tenths occurring once. Germline assignment: CDR1 SNHLY and CDR2 FYNNEI. The CDR3 is 15 residues long. Trimming took 1 base from V and 5 from J, leaving 11 bases between them. Sequenced here: CD4+ T cells from peripheral blood mononuclear cells, sampled in the first trimester of pregnancy. The source of this sequence is a female donor with multiple sclerosis, enrolled in a pregnancy study. The chain has TRBV2 and TRBJ2-2, with a tentative D call TRBD1 (6 bases). CDR3 DNA sequence: TGTGCCAGCAGTGAAGAGGGGGTGGGTACCGGGGAGCTGTTTTTT. Translation gives CASSEEGVGTGELFF.